The rows below give T cell receptor beta chains drawn from one sample of a study of shared clonotypes between healthy human individuals. Sequencing used immunoSEQ multiplex PCR; TCRdb keeps in-frame clones, though not all of them. Found here are over a million clones, approximately 80% of them singletons; the top ten hold more than 0.45%. Sequenced sample: memory CD4+ T cells from PBMCs. These TCRs come from a man aged 18 to 35 in good health. Some clones in this sample may be carry-over from other donors' samples. Both conserved end residues are part of each CDR3. Clone size, where shown, is once, few, many, or a class for clones that have expanded.

>.|TRBV11-2
CASSLGDHPTETQYF
>many|TRBV6-1
CASRSRDNQPQHF
>.|TRBV18
CASSPEIGTGVYGYTF
>.|TRBV5-4
CASSQTGAYEQYF
>.|TRBV11-2
CASSLWTDINEKLFF
>.|TRBV7-6
CASSFKGLNTEAFF
>few|TRBV19
CASMRRGTEAFF
>.|TRBV28
CASSSGQAWQPQHF
>few|TRBV7-2
CASSLTSMGRTSYNEQFF
>.|TRBV7-6
CASTKVPGVNQPQHF
>.|TRBV11-2
CASSLVNTQPQHF
>.|TRBV6-6
CASSPGARTGELFF
>.|TRBV2
CASSVEGRGIKVDF
>once|TRBV6-1
CASMDRDSNQPQHF
>few|TRBV7-3
CASSSLPGGGYTF
>many|TRBV29-1
CSAGQGPNEKLFF